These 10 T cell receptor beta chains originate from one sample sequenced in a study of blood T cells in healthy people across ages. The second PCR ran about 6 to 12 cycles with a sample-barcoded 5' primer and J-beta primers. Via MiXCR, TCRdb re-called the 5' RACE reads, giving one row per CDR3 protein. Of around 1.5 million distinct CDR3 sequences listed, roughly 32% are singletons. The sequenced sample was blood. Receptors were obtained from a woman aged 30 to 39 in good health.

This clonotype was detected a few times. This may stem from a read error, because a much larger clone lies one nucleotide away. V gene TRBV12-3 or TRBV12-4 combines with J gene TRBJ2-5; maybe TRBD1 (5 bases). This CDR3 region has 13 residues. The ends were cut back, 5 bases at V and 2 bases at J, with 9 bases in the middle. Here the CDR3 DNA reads TGTGCCAGCAGTAAGGCAGGGCAAGAGACCCAGTACTTC. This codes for CASSKAGQETQYF.

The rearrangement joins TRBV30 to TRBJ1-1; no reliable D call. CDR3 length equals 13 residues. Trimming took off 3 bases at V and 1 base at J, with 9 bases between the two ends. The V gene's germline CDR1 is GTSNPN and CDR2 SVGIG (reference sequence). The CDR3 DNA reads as TGTGCCTGGAGAGGGCAGAAGAACACTGAAGCTTTCTTT. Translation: CAWRGQKNTEAFF.

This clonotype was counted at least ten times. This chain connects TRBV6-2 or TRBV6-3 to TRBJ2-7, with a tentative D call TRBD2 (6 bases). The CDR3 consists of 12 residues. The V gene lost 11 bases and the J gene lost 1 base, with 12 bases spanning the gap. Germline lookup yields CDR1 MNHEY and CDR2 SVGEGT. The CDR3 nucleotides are TGTGCCGGCGGGACCTTATCCTACGAGCAGTACTTC. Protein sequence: CAGGTLSYEQYF.

CDR3: CASSLTSGGPTDTQYF. The CDR3 nucleotides are TGTGCCAGCAGTTTAACAAGCGGGGGCCCTACAGATACGCAGTATTTT. The chain links TRBV7-2 to TRBJ2-3; 8 positions agree with TRBD2. Trimming at V came to 6 bases and at J to 3 bases, leaving 11 bases not matched to a gene. Germline CDR1 reads SGHTA; CDR2 reads FQGNSA. CDR3 length: 16 amino acids.

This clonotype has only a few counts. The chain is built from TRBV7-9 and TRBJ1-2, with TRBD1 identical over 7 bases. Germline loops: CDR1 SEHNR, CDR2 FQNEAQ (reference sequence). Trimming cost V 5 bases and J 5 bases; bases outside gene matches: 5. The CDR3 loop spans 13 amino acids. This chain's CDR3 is CASSPTGMYGYTF. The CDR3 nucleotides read TGTGCCAGCAGCCCGACAGGGATGTATGGCTACACCTTC.

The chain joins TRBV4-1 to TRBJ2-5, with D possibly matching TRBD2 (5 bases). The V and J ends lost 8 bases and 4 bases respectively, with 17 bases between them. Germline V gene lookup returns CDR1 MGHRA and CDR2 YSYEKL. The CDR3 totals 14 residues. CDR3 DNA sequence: TGCGCCAGCTCCGAGGGCCTGACGGTAGAGACCCAGTACTTC. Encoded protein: CASSEGLTVETQYF.

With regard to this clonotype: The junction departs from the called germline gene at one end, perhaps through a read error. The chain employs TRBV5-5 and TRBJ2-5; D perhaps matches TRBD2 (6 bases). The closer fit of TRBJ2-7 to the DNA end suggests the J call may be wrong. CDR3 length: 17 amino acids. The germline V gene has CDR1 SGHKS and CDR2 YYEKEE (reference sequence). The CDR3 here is CVSSSRGLASSGAEQYF. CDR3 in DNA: TGTGTCAGCAGCTCTAGAGGGCTAGCGAGCTCCGGGGCCGAGCAGTACTTC.

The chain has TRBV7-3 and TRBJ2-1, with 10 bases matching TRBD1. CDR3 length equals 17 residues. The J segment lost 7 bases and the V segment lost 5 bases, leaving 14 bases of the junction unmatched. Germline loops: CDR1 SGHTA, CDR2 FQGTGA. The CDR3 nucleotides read TGTGCCAGCAGCCCGAGGACCGGGACAGGGGCCATTAATGAGCAGTTCTTC. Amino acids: CASSPRTGTGAINEQFF.

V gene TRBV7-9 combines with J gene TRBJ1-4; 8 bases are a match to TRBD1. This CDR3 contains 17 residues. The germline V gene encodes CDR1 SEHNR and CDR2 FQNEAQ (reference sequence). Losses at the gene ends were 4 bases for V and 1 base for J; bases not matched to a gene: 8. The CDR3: CASSSRLGQGTNEKLFF. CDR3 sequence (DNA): TGTGCCAGCAGCTCAAGACTTGGACAGGGAACTAATGAAAAACTGTTTTTT. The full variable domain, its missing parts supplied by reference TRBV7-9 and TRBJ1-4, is DTGVSQNPRHKITKRGQNVTFRCDPISEHNRLYWYRQTLGQGPEFLTYFQNEAQLEKSRLLSDRFSAERPKGSFSTLEIQRTEQGDSAMYLCASSSRLGQGTNEKLFFGSGTQLSVL.

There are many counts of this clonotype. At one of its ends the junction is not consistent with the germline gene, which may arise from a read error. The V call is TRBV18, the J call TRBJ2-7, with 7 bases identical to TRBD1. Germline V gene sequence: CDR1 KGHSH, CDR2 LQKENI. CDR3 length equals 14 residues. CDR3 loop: CASSPPGTAYEQYF. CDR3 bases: TGCGCCAGCAGCCCACCCGGGACAGCTTACGAGCAGTACTTC.